These 23 T cell receptor beta chains share one sample of origin, sequenced in a study of T cells in Graves' hyperthyroidism and ophthalmopathy. TCR beta CDR3 regions were amplified from RNA. HTBI primers were used for first-round RT-PCR of the TCR CDR3. TCRdb processed the multiplex PCR reads anew with MiXCR; each CDR3 protein has one entry. The repertoire holds approximately 380,000 distinct CDR3 sequences, roughly an eighth seen once, with around 28% in the top ten. The sample consisted of blood. All receptors come from a man aged 45-60 years with Graves' ophthalmopathy.

There are many counts of this clonotype. The CDR3 nucleotides are TGTGCCAGCAGTTACACAACCGGGACCATCTACGAGCAGTACTTC. Protein product: CASSYTTGTIYEQYF. V is TRBV6-5 and J is TRBJ2-7; D may be TRBD1 or TRBD2 (5 bases each). The CDR3 covers 15 residues. V lost 2 bases and J lost 3, with 14 bases in between. Germline V gene sequence: CDR1 MNHEY, CDR2 SVGAGI.

About this clonotype: A read error is possible here, since a much larger clone lies one base away. This chain joins TRBV20-1 and TRBJ1-3; D perhaps matches TRBD1 (5 bases). CDR3 length equals 17 residues. The germline gives CDR1 DFQATT, CDR2 SNEGSKA (reference sequence). In nucleotides, the CDR3 is TGCAGTGCTAGTGGGACCGGGACGGCCAGCTCTGGAGACACCATATATTTT. Its protein is CSASGTGTASSGDTIYF.

This clonotype has a count of ten or more. The J gene is TRBJ2-5, the V gene TRBV6-1; 7 bases line up with TRBD2. With 5 bases clipped from V and 1 base from J, the junction kept 16 bases outside the gene matches. The germline gives CDR1 MNHNS, CDR2 SASEGT. The CDR3 extends over 18 amino acids. In DNA, the CDR3 is TGTGCCAGCAGTTCAAGCGGGGCAGACCTGACCCCCCAAGAGACCCAGTACTTC. Its translation is CASSSSGADLTPQETQYF.

The chain links TRBV5-1 to TRBJ1-6; 8 bases fit TRBD1. Per the germline V gene, CDR1 is SGHRS and CDR2 is YFSETQ. The CDR3 runs to 15 residues. V lost 4 bases, J lost 7 bases, and 7 bases stayed unmatched. As DNA, the CDR3 is TGCGCCAGCAGCCTAGACAGGGGATGGAATTCACCCCTCCACTTT. Residues: CASSLDRGWNSPLHF.

About this clonotype: This may arise from a read error, as a much more abundant clone is one base away. The J gene is TRBJ2-7, the V gene TRBV20-1; TRBD2 matches 7 bases. The end of the DNA fits TRBJ2-1 better, so the J call may be wrong. Germline loops: CDR1 DFQATT, CDR2 SNEGSKA (reference sequence). This CDR3 has 17 residues. Written as DNA, the CDR3 is TGCAGTGCTAGAGTTCTGGCGGGAGTTTTGGGGGACTACGAGCAGTTCTTC. Protein sequence: CSARVLAGVLGDYEQFF.

This clonotype was detected many times. V and J are TRBV6-1 and TRBJ2-2; the match to TRBD2 covers 8 bases. The CDR3 extends over 17 amino acids. Germline assignment: CDR1 MNHNS and CDR2 SASEGT. Trimming removed 0 bases from V and 7 bases from J; junction bases left unmatched: 10. Written as DNA, the CDR3 is TGTGCCAGCAGTGAAGCATACGGAGCGGGAGAGGGCGGGGAGCTGTTTTTT. It specifies CASSEAYGAGEGGELFF.

The sample holds many counts of this clonotype. V gene TRBV20-1 combines with J gene TRBJ2-1, with 10 bases fitting TRBD1. The CDR3 sequence is 14 residues long. Germline CDR1 is DFQATT and CDR2 is SNEGSKA (reference sequence). With 6 bases clipped from V and 4 bases from J, the junction kept 6 bases outside the gene matches. CDR3 protein: CSARQGATYNEQFF. CDR3 bases: TGCAGTGCGAGACAGGGGGCCACATACAATGAGCAGTTCTTC.

A word on this clonotype: One junction end disagrees with the germline gene, perhaps due to a read error. The rearrangement links TRBV11-3 to TRBJ1-3, with D perhaps TRBD1 (5 bases). Germline V gene sequence: CDR1 SGHNT, CDR2 YENEEA. The length of the CDR3 is 18 residues. Here the CDR3 DNA reads TGTGCCAGCAGCTCCCCCCCGGGGCGCGGACACTCTGGAAACACCATGTATTTT. Amino acid sequence: CASSSPPGRGHSGNTMYF.

The sample holds many counts of this clonotype. The CDR3 sequence is CAWSQGDNQPQHF. The CDR3 nucleotides read TGTGCCTGGAGTCAGGGGGATAATCAGCCCCAGCATTTT. The chain links TRBV30 to TRBJ1-5, with 7 bases matching TRBD1. The CDR3 sequence is 13 residues long. J was trimmed by 4 bases and V by 2 bases; bases with no gene match: 2. Germline assignment: CDR1 GTSNPN and CDR2 SVGIG (reference sequence).

This clonotype was detected many times. The chain combines TRBV10-3 with TRBJ2-7; D may match TRBD1 or TRBD2 (5 bases each). Germline CDR1 is ENHRY and CDR2 is SYGVKD. V lost 6 bases to trimming and J lost 2 bases, with 14 bases between them. The CDR3 extends over 14 amino acids. The CDR3 here is CAISLGTPAYEQYF. In DNA form, the CDR3 reads TGTGCCATCAGCCTAGGGACCCCGGCCTACGAGCAGTACTTC.

This clonotype was seen at least ten times. The J gene is TRBJ1-1, the V gene TRBV27; TRBD1 might be the D (6 bases). This CDR3 region has 15 residues. V lost 6 bases and J 1 base, leaving 15 bases between the germline ends. Germline CDR1 and CDR2: MNHEY and SMNVEV (reference sequence). The CDR3 sequence: CASRLTRDKNTEAFF. The CDR3 DNA reads as TGTGCCAGCAGGTTAACCCGGGACAAGAACACTGAAGCTTTCTTT.

The chain joins TRBV28 to TRBJ1-1; D is perhaps TRBD1 (6 bases). With 3 bases removed from V and 4 bases from J, the gap between germline ends came to 12 bases. CDR1 MDHEN and CDR2 SYDVKM come from the germline V gene. The CDR3 has 14 amino acids. The CDR3 loop is CASSFGGGGTEAFF. CDR3 coding DNA: TGTGCCAGCAGTTTCGGGGGCGGGGGCACTGAAGCTTTCTTT.

The chain couples TRBV19 to TRBJ2-7, with D tentatively TRBD2 (7 bases). Germline V gene sequence: CDR1 LNHDA, CDR2 SQIVND (reference sequence). This CDR3 region has 13 residues. V shed 4 bases and J shed 6 bases, with 13 bases lying between them. CDR3 sequence reads: CASSRGGETEQYF. The CDR3, as DNA: TGTGCCAGTAGTAGAGGGGGGGAGACCGAGCAGTACTTC.

The rearrangement links TRBV7-9 to TRBJ2-2; TRBD2 agrees at 13 bases. Germline V gene lookup returns CDR1 SEHNR and CDR2 FQNEAQ (reference sequence). The CDR3 length is 15 residues. V gave up 5 bases and J gave up 6 bases; unmatched junction bases: 3. CDR3 sequence (DNA): TGTGCCAGCAGCGAAGGGACTAGCGGGGCCGGGGAGCTGTTTTTT. This codes for CASSEGTSGAGELFF.

This clonotype was counted many times. The V gene is TRBV12-3 or TRBV12-4, the J gene TRBJ2-7, with a possible D match to TRBD2 (6 bases). The CDR3 extends over 13 amino acids. Trimming took off 0 bases at V and 4 bases at J, with 7 bases between the two ends. CDR3 region: CASSLAREYEQYF. The CDR3 DNA reads as TGTGCCAGCAGTTTAGCGCGGGAATACGAGCAGTACTTC.

The V gene is TRBV25-1, the J gene TRBJ1-2; a possible D gene is TRBD1 (5 bases). Germline V gene lookup returns CDR1 MGHDK and CDR2 SYGVNS. Trimming removed 3 bases at V and 3 bases at J, with 11 bases between. The CDR3 length is 14 residues. Here the CDR3 reads CASSDSGLHYGYTF. As DNA, the CDR3 is TGTGCCAGCAGTGATTCAGGGTTGCACTATGGCTACACCTTC.

This chain connects TRBV4-1 to TRBJ2-1, with D maybe TRBD2 (6 bases). The DNA end favors TRBJ2-7, so the J call may be wrong. This CDR3 spans 16 amino acids. CDR1 is MGHRA and CDR2 is YSYEKL in the germline V gene. CDR3 in amino acids: CASSPPGSGSYNEQYF. The CDR3 DNA sequence: TGCGCCAGCAGCCCCCCCGGTAGCGGCTCCTACAATGAGCAGTACTTC.

This chain connects TRBV6-5 to TRBJ2-2, with 13 bases aligning to TRBD2. The CDR3 extends over 17 amino acids. Germline loops: CDR1 MNHEY, CDR2 SVGAGI. J gave up 5 bases and V 2 bases, and 5 bases lay outside the gene matches. CDR3 sequence reads: CASSYTGTSGTTGELFF. As DNA, the CDR3 is TGTGCCAGCAGTTACACGGGGACTAGCGGGACTACCGGGGAGCTGTTTTTT.

This clonotype was counted many times. The rearrangement uses TRBV13 and TRBJ2-1; D is unclear. This CDR3 region has 15 residues. Germline V gene data show CDR1 as PRHDT and CDR2 as FYEKMQ (reference sequence). The ends were cut back, 1 base at V and 7 bases at J, with 14 bases in the middle. The CDR3 loop reads CASSLEVGLSNEQFF. The CDR3 DNA sequence: TGTGCCAGCAGCTTAGAGGTCGGGCTTTCTAATGAGCAGTTCTTC.

Comments on this clonotype: At one boundary the junction diverges from the germline segment, which might be a read error. The DNA of the CDR3 is TGTGCCAGCAGTTACAAAGGGTTTACTGGAGACACCATATATTTT. Its protein product is CASSYKGFTGDTIYF. The chain links TRBV6-9 to TRBJ1-3; D gene ambiguous. The CDR3 has 15 residues. Germline CDR1 and CDR2: MNHGY and SVAAGI.

This clonotype showed up many times. The chain has TRBV5-1 and TRBJ2-7, with 8 bases matching TRBD1. The CDR3 has 14 residues. Germline loops: CDR1 SGHRS, CDR2 YFSETQ. V lost 0 bases, J lost 7 bases, and 6 bases stayed unmatched. CDR3 sequence reads: CASSLAGQGGEQYF. CDR3 bases: TGCGCCAGCAGCTTGGCCGGACAGGGTGGAGAGCAGTACTTC.

This clonotype was counted ten times or more. The chain combines TRBV20-1 with TRBJ2-3, with TRBD1 identical over 8 bases. The germline V gene has CDR1 DFQATT and CDR2 SNEGSKA (reference sequence). The CDR3 runs to 15 residues. The trim removed 2 bases at V and 1 base at J, leaving 5 bases unmatched. CDR3 nucleotides: TGCAGTGCTAGACAGGGGGCGGTTCGCACAGATACGCAGTATTTT. This translates into CSARQGAVRTDTQYF.

In its sample, this clonotype was seen many times. The rearrangement joins TRBV20-1 to TRBJ2-1; the match to TRBD2 covers 10 bases. Trimming at V came to 5 bases and at J to 4 bases, leaving 11 bases not matched to a gene. This CDR3 is built from 16 residues. Germline CDR1 is DFQATT and CDR2 is SNEGSKA (reference sequence). CDR3 protein: CSAYNSLAGLYNEQFF. DNA of the CDR3: TGCAGTGCTTATAACTCACTAGCGGGGCTATACAATGAGCAGTTCTTC.